The 9 T cell receptor beta chains reported below all come from one sample, sequenced in a study of blood T cell repertoires in COVID-19. The protocol was immunoSEQ multiplex PCR, while the TCRdb copy is restricted to in-frame clones and leaves out a portion. The sample lists about 120,000 clones, more than 75% occurring once. Sequenced sample: peripheral blood. These receptors came from a man aged 65 to 85 with acute or convalescent COVID-19.

The chain employs TRBV6-1 and TRBJ2-1; 7 bases are shared with TRBD2. The CDR3 length is 17 residues. Looked up from germline, CDR1 is MNHNS and CDR2 is SASEGT. V lost 0 bases, J lost 7 bases, and 12 bases stayed unmatched. CDR3 region: CASSEARRGGAPNEQFF. The CDR3, as DNA: TGTGCCAGCAGTGAAGCGAGGCGGGGAGGGGCTCCGAATGAGCAGTTCTTC.

The rearrangement links TRBV5-1 to TRBJ1-4; TRBD1 agrees at 8 bases. The CDR3 runs to 14 residues. Per the germline V gene, CDR1 is SGHRS and CDR2 is YFSETQ. With 4 bases clipped from V and 4 bases from J, the junction kept 3 bases outside the gene matches. The CDR3 bases are TGCGCCAGCAGCAGGGACAGGCTTAATGAAAAACTGTTTTTT. Translation: CASSRDRLNEKLFF.

The V gene is TRBV5-1, the J gene TRBJ2-3; a weak D match, TRBD1 (6 bases). Trimming removed 2 bases at V and 6 bases at J, with 13 bases between. This CDR3 comprises 14 residues. CDR1 and CDR2 from the germline V gene are SGHRS and YFSETQ. Written as DNA, the CDR3 is TGCGCCAGCAGCTTACAGGGATTCTTGGATACGCAGTATTTT. Translating gives CASSLQGFLDTQYF.

This clone turned up a few times. This chain joins TRBV5-1 and TRBJ2-3, with D possibly TRBD1 on 6 matching bases. V was cut by 2 bases and J by 0 bases, with 10 bases left in between. This CDR3 region has 15 residues. Germline values: CDR1 SGHRS, CDR2 YFSETQ. Written as DNA, the CDR3 is TGCGCCAGCAGCTTACCGACAGGAAGCACAGATACGCAGTATTTT. Translated: CASSLPTGSTDTQYF.

V and J are TRBV7-9 and TRBJ2-7, with D perhaps matching TRBD2 (6 bases). V was trimmed by 1 base and J by 5 bases, leaving 9 bases between them. CDR1 is SEHNR, CDR2 FQNEAQ, per germline (reference sequence). The CDR3 has 13 residues. Here the CDR3 DNA reads TGTGCCAGCAGCTTAGGAACTAGCAACGAGCAGTACTTC. It is translated as CASSLGTSNEQYF.

CDR3 nucleotide sequence: TGTGCCAGCCGAACAGGGAGCTCCTACGAGCAGTACTTC. It specifies CASRTGSSYEQYF. The chain recombines TRBV28 with TRBJ2-7; a possible D gene is TRBD1 (6 bases). CDR3 size: 13 residues. Germline V lookup: CDR1 MDHEN, CDR2 SYDVKM. Trimming took 8 bases from V and 0 from J, leaving 11 bases between them. The variable domain in full, completed from reference TRBV28 and TRBJ2-7, reads DVKVTQSSRYLVKRTGEKVFLECVQDMDHENMFWYRQDPGLGLRLIYFSYDVKMKEKGDIPEGYSVSREKKERFSLILESASTNQTSMYLCASRTGSSYEQYFGPGTRLTVT.

This rearrangement joins TRBV9 to TRBJ1-1, with D maybe TRBD1 (5 bases). Germline loops: CDR1 SGDLS, CDR2 YYNGEE. Deletions cut 2 bases from V and 0 bases from J, with 14 bases between. The length of the CDR3 is 16 residues. The CDR3 protein is CASSVEPQGLNTEAFF. CDR3 sequence (DNA): TGTGCCAGCAGCGTCGAGCCCCAGGGTTTGAACACTGAAGCTTTCTTT.

This clone came up once. The chain has TRBV2 and TRBJ2-3, with 10 bases lining up with TRBD2. The CDR3 length is 15 residues. Germline V CDR1 and CDR2: SNHLY, FYNNEI. V dropped 2 bases and J dropped 6; count of bases not matched to a gene: 5. The CDR3 region is CASSELAGGIDTQYF. CDR3 nucleotide sequence: TGTGCCAGCAGTGAATTAGCGGGGGGCATTGATACGCAGTATTTT.

The chain couples TRBV19 to TRBJ2-5, with TRBD2 identical over 7 bases. Per the germline V gene, CDR1 is LNHDA and CDR2 is SQIVND (reference sequence). V lost 3 bases and J lost 3; bases outside the gene matches: 10. CDR3 length equals 16 residues. The CDR3 DNA sequence: TGTGCCAGTAGTATGGGGAGGGTGTTAGAGAAAGAGACCCAGTACTTC. This gives the protein CASSMGRVLEKETQYF.